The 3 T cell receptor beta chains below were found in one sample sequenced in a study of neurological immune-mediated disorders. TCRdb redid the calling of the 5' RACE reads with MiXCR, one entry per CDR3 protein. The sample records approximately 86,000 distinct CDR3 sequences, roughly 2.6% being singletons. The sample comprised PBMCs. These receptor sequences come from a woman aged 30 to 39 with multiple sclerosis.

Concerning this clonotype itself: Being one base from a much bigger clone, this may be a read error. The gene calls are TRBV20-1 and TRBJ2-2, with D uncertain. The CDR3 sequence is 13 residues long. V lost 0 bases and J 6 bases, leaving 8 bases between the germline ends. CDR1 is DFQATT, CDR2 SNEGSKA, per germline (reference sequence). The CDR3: CSARDPQAGELFF. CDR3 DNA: TGCAGTGCTAGAGATCCCCAAGCCGGGGAGCTGTTTTTT.

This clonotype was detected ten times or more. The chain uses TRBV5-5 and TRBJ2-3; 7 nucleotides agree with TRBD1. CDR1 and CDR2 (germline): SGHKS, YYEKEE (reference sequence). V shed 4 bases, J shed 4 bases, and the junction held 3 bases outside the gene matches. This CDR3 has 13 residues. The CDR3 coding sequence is TGTGCCAGCAGCAATACAGGGGCAGATACGCAGTATTTT. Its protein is CASSNTGADTQYF.

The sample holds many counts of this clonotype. CDR3 bases: TGCAGTGTCCCTCTTAGGGGGCTTAACTATGGCTACACCTTC. Protein sequence: CSVPLRGLNYGYTF. V gene TRBV20-1 combines with J gene TRBJ1-2; TRBD1 matches at 7 bases. There are 14 residues in the CDR3. V gave up 7 bases and J gave up 1 base; unmatched junction bases: 9. The germline V gene has CDR1 DFQATT and CDR2 SNEGSKA (reference sequence).